Only a few counts were recorded for the clone carrying this T cell receptor beta chain. Its antigen is as yet unknown. CDR1 and CDR2 from the germline V gene are LNHNV and YYDKDF (reference sequence). There are 15 residues in the CDR3. The germline V and J ends were trimmed by 3 bases and 7 bases, with 13 bases remaining between them. TCRdb ran MiXCR on the RT-PCR reads and lists one entry per CDR3 protein. This sample has under 750,000 distinct CDR3 sequences; about 12% occur once, and the top ten carry 10%. This entry is derived from a study of response to subunit inactivated influenza vaccine. Study-wide results and limits: Only a handful of new T cells, the authors suggested, are recruited with each seasonal influenza vaccination.

The rearrangement links TRBV15 to TRBJ1-6; D gene ambiguous. Sequencing used PBMCs from blood, obtained on the day of vaccination. This TCR was recovered from a man aged 45-65 years who received an inactivated influenza vaccine. The CDR3 region has the DNA TGTGCCACCAGCAGGAAGTACGCTAAGAATTCACCCCTCCACTTT. Translating gives CATSRKYAKNSPLHF.